This entry describes one T cell receptor (beta chain). V shed 2 bases and J 8 bases; nucleotides not matched to a gene: 9. The CDR3 covers 14 residues. Germline V gene lookup returns CDR1 SGHRS and CDR2 YFSETQ. Original processing notes: Amplification with reference gene primers provided the estimates of nucleated cell counts. Method: immunoSEQ multiplex PCR; TCRdb's copy keeps in-frame clones and lacks some. Clonal size and the V and J genes are those of that table, whereas D and trimming came from the DNA. Of about 200,000 clones in the sample, 86% are singletons; the top ten hold approximately 4.8%. Categorization into cohorts depended on clinical history that participants reported. In the 2 weeks before study entry, exposed participants met a COVID-19 case, which was PCR-confirmed or clinician-diagnosed. This sample was included in a study of blood T cell repertoires in COVID-19.

This chain links TRBV5-1 with TRBJ1-1, with 7 bases that match TRBD1. This receptor was obtained from a woman aged 25 to 45 who had been exposed to COVID-19. Material: PBMCs or T cells enriched from blood (not recorded which). The CDR3 region has the DNA TGCGCCAGCAGCTTCTTGTTCAGACAGGGCGAAGCTTTCTTT. Encoded protein: CASSFLFRQGEAFF.